These 16 T cell receptor beta chains share one sample of origin, sequenced in a study of CD8 T cells in Susac syndrome. When the RNA was reverse transcribed, random hexamers were used with an input of roughly 0.45 to 1 ug. Each CDR3 protein gets one entry after TCRdb re-called the immunoSEQ multiplex PCR reads with MiXCR. This table holds approximately 190,000 distinct CDR3 sequences, about 95% found once. Sequenced input: CD8+ T cells from PBMCs. The source is a human donor with Susac syndrome.

The chain links TRBV12-3 or TRBV12-4 to TRBJ2-1; tentatively, D is TRBD1 (6 bases). CDR3 length: 17 amino acids. Trimming pared 7 bases from V and 1 base from J, leaving 20 bases between. CDR3 in DNA: TGTGCCAGCACTCATGATAGGGGAGACAGGTCCTACAATGAGCAGTTCTTC. Residues: CASTHDRGDRSYNEQFF.

J is TRBJ2-7 and V is TRBV11-2, with D hard to call. Germline V gene lookup returns CDR1 SGHAT and CDR2 FQNNGV. This CDR3 is built from 12 residues. With 2 bases removed from V and 3 bases from J, the gap between germline ends came to 5 bases. The CDR3 here is CASSLWLYEQYF. The CDR3 nucleotides are TGTGCCAGCAGCTTATGGCTCTACGAGCAGTACTTC.

The chain combines TRBV9 with TRBJ1-2, with 7 bases lining up with TRBD1. V shed 0 bases, J shed 6 bases, and the junction held 8 bases outside the gene matches. There are 15 residues in the CDR3. The germline gives CDR1 SGDLS, CDR2 YYNGEE. CDR3 coding DNA: TGTGCCAGCAGCGTAGCTTTCCAGGGGGGAGATGGCTACACCTTC. It is translated as CASSVAFQGGDGYTF.

The rearrangement links TRBV4-1 to TRBJ2-2; D is possibly TRBD2 (5 bases). Germline CDR1 reads MGHRA; CDR2 reads YSYEKL. The CDR3 has 15 residues. Between the trimmed V and J ends, which lost 4 bases and 4 bases, there was a span of 13 bases. The CDR3 DNA is TGCGCCAGCAGCCCTTTCAGCGGAGCCACCGGGGAGCTGTTTTTT. Residues: CASSPFSGATGELFF.

The CDR3 nucleotides read TGTGCCAGCAGCTTGGTTTCGGGGGCCGGTGGCTACACCTTC. Translated, it gives CASSLVSGAGGYTF. The V call is TRBV5-6, the J call TRBJ1-2; D may be TRBD1 (6 bases). The CDR3 length is 14 residues. Germline V lookup: CDR1 SGHDT, CDR2 YYEEEE. Trimming shortened V by 0 bases and J by 7 bases, and 13 bases separated the two germline ends.

The chain is built from TRBV9 and TRBJ2-2; no clear D. This CDR3 spans 16 amino acids. Germline loops: CDR1 SGDLS, CDR2 YYNGEE. V was pared by 4 bases and J by 1 base, with 14 bases between. CDR3 sequence: CASSINRALNTGELFF. For the CDR3, the DNA is TGTGCCAGCAGCATTAATAGAGCGTTGAACACCGGGGAGCTGTTTTTT.

V and J are TRBV5-6 and TRBJ2-4, with unresolved D. The germline V gene encodes CDR1 SGHDT and CDR2 YYEEEE. Trimming stripped 1 base from V and 5 bases from J, with 7 bases between. This CDR3 spans 13 amino acids. DNA of the CDR3: TGTGCCAGCAGCTTGCACTCTGAAAACATTCAGTACTTC. Its protein is CASSLHSENIQYF.

The chain combines TRBV11-2 with TRBJ2-1, with a possible D match to TRBD2 (6 bases). CDR1 is SGHAT and CDR2 is FQNNGV in the germline V gene. The CDR3 is made up of 12 amino acids. Trimming pared 4 bases from V and 7 bases from J, leaving 8 bases between. As DNA, the CDR3 is TGTGCCAGCAGCTCGCGGGGTAATGAGCAGTTCTTC. Protein sequence: CASSSRGNEQFF.

The chain joins TRBV29-1 to TRBJ2-7; weak D call: TRBD2 (5 bases). V was clipped by 0 bases and J by 5 bases, with 17 bases between them. CDR3 length: 15 residues. CDR1 is SQVTM and CDR2 is ANQGSEA in the germline V gene. The CDR3 here is CSVEERGSSLDEQYF. DNA for the CDR3: TGCAGCGTTGAAGAAAGAGGGAGCAGTTTGGACGAGCAGTACTTC.

V and J are TRBV28 and TRBJ1-1; maybe TRBD1 (6 bases). Trimming stripped 5 bases from V and 9 bases from J, with 10 bases between. Germline CDR1 and CDR2: MDHEN and SYDVKM. The CDR3 is made up of 11 amino acids. CDR3 DNA: TGTGCCAGCAGTAGACAGGTCAAAGCTTTCTTT. The encoded protein is CASSRQVKAFF. Combining the CDR3 with reference TRBV28 and TRBJ1-1 gives the whole variable domain DVKVTQSSRYLVKRTGEKVFLECVQDMDHENMFWYRQDPGLGLRLIYFSYDVKMKEKGDIPEGYSVSREKKERFSLILESASTNQTSMYLCASSRQVKAFFGQGTRLTVV.

The rearrangement joins TRBV9 to TRBJ1-2, with D maybe TRBD1 (6 bases). The CDR3 consists of 14 residues. Germline V lookup: CDR1 SGDLS, CDR2 YYNGEE. Trimming removed 0 bases at V and 5 bases at J, with 11 bases between. CDR3 sequence: CASSVAGGVYGYTF. CDR3 DNA: TGTGCCAGCAGCGTAGCGGGGGGCGTGTATGGCTACACCTTC.

The CDR3 DNA reads as TGTGCCAGCAGCTTAGAGCAAGGGCCGAGCACAGATACGCAGTATTTT. Protein product: CASSLEQGPSTDTQYF. The chain joins TRBV11-1 to TRBJ2-3, with D unclear. CDR3 length: 16 amino acids. Between the trimmed V and J ends, which lost 1 base and 0 bases, there was a span of 11 bases. The germline gives CDR1 SGHAT, CDR2 FQDESV (reference sequence).

The chain carries TRBV7-9 and TRBJ1-2, with 7 nucleotides matching TRBD1. The CDR3 loop spans 14 amino acids. J was trimmed by 8 bases and V by 5 bases; bases with no gene match: 11. Germline CDR1 reads SEHNR; CDR2 reads FQNEAQ (reference sequence). The CDR3, as DNA: TGTGCCAGCAGCCCTACAGGGGCCTTAAGCGGCTACACCTTC. Amino acids: CASSPTGALSGYTF.

V gene TRBV11-2 combines with J gene TRBJ2-5; D gene uncertain. Between the trimmed V and J ends, which lost 1 base and 1 base, there was a span of 10 bases. The CDR3 has 15 amino acids. CDR1 SGHAT and CDR2 FQNNGV come from the germline V gene. CDR3 region: CASSLGAALQETQYF. The DNA for the CDR3 is TGTGCCAGCAGCTTAGGGGCCGCTCTCCAAGAGACCCAGTACTTC. Looking up the rest from reference TRBV11-2 and TRBJ2-5 gives the full variable domain: EAGVAQSPRYKIIEKRQSVAFWCNPISGHATLYWYQQILGQGPKLLIQFQNNGVVDDSQLPKDRFSAERLKGVDSTLKIQPAKLEDSAVYLCASSLGAALQETQYFGPGTRLLVL.

This clonotype was seen once. The chain has TRBV6-4 and TRBJ2-3, with 8 bases matching TRBD2. Germline trimming cut 4 bases from V and 4 bases from J; bases unmatched to any gene: 10. CDR1 and CDR2 from the germline V gene are MRHNA and SNTAGT. CDR3 length equals 16 residues. The CDR3 DNA is TGTGCCAGCAGTGCCAAACCACTAGCGGAGGCAGATACGCAGTATTTT. Protein: CASSAKPLAEADTQYF.

The rearrangement uses TRBV6-5 and TRBJ2-5, with 8 bases that match TRBD1. CDR1 is MNHEY, CDR2 SVGAGI, per germline. J was trimmed by 5 bases and V by 6 bases; bases with no gene match: 5. CDR3 length: 13 amino acids. The CDR3 bases are TGTGCCAGCAGCTGGACAGGGAGGGAGACCCAGTACTTC. This translates into CASSWTGRETQYF.